Below, 23 T cell receptor beta chains from the same sample are listed, as sequenced in a study of cytomegalovirus exposure and HLA in healthy donors. The PCR had 60 Vbeta and 13 Jbeta primers. The method was immunoSEQ multiplex PCR; TCRdb's version includes in-frame clones alone and lacks a portion of them. The sample comprises under 200,000 clones, around 83% of which are singletons, and about 1.8% rests with the top ten. The sequenced material came from PBMCs. Source of these receptors: a man aged 40-55 years in good health and CMV-seropositive.

V and J are TRBV9 and TRBJ2-2; a weak D match, TRBD2 (6 bases). CDR1 is SGDLS, CDR2 YYNGEE, per germline. The CDR3 is 14 amino acids. The V gene lost 3 bases and the J gene lost 6 bases, with 12 bases spanning the gap. CDR3 residues: CASSAGLSAGELFF. As DNA, the CDR3 is TGTGCCAGCAGCGCCGGACTAAGCGCCGGGGAGCTGTTTTTT.

CDR3 in amino acids: CASSTGGTGNTIYF. The CDR3 DNA reads as TGTGCCAGCAGCACAGGCGGGACTGGAAACACCATATATTTT. The chain has TRBV6-1 and TRBJ1-3; D possibly corresponds to TRBD1 (5 bases). This CDR3 comprises 14 residues. Deletions cut 6 bases from V and 2 bases from J, with 11 bases between. Germline CDR1 and CDR2: MNHNS and SASEGT.

About this clone itself: The junction departs from the called germline gene at one end, perhaps through a read error. This chain connects TRBV19 to TRBJ2-2; TRBD1 agrees at 8 bases. The CDR3 loop spans 15 amino acids. Per germline, CDR1 LNHDA and CDR2 SQIVND (reference sequence). DNA of the CDR3: TGTGCCGGTAGTAAAATGGGACAGGCTAACGGGGAGCTGTTTTTT. This encodes CAGSKMGQANGELFF.

A few counts support this clone. The chain combines TRBV27 with TRBJ1-3; D unclear. The CDR3 runs 14 residues. Looked up from germline, CDR1 is MNHEY and CDR2 is SMNVEV (reference sequence). V was pared by 5 bases and J by 4 bases, with 12 bases between. The CDR3 coding sequence is TGTGCCAGCAGTGAAGGGAGGGAAGGAAACACCATATATTTT. This gives the protein CASSEGREGNTIYF.

The V and J genes are TRBV6-5 and TRBJ1-1; D perhaps matches TRBD1 (5 bases). The CDR3 is 16 residues long. Trimming shortened V by 2 bases and J by 2 bases, and 15 bases separated the two germline ends. The germline CDR1 and CDR2 sequences are MNHEY and SVGAGI. The chain's CDR3 is CASSYLPGGFNTEAFF. The DNA for the CDR3 is TGTGCCAGCAGTTACCTACCGGGGGGGTTCAACACTGAAGCTTTCTTT.

The V call is TRBV28, the J call TRBJ1-1; 8 bases align to TRBD1. Trimming at V came to 4 bases and at J to 0 bases, leaving 10 bases not matched to a gene. CDR1 and CDR2 from the germline V gene are MDHEN and SYDVKM. This CDR3 spans 17 amino acids. Written as DNA, the CDR3 is TGTGCCAGCAGTTCGGACAGGGACGTCATCATGAACACTGAAGCTTTCTTT. This sequence encodes CASSSDRDVIMNTEAFF. The variable domain in full, with the rest retrieved from reference TRBV28 and TRBJ1-1, is DVKVTQSSRYLVKRTGEKVFLECVQDMDHENMFWYRQDPGLGLRLIYFSYDVKMKEKGDIPEGYSVSREKKERFSLILESASTNQTSMYLCASSSDRDVIMNTEAFFGQGTRLTVV.

As concerns this clone: This same CDR3 is encoded by further DNA sequences in the sample. The chain combines TRBV11-2 with TRBJ1-1; D is possibly TRBD1 (5 bases). Germline V lookup: CDR1 SGHAT, CDR2 FQNNGV. V lost 5 bases and J lost 2, with 9 bases in between. The CDR3 is 13 amino acids. The CDR3 nucleotides are TGTGCCAGCAGCCTGCAGGGTAACACTGAAGCTTTCTTT. This codes for CASSLQGNTEAFF.

V is TRBV19 and J is TRBJ2-7; TRBD1 matches 11 bases. The CDR3 sequence is 16 residues long. The V segment lost 4 bases and the J segment 2 bases; nucleotides outside the gene matches: 7. From germline, CDR1 is LNHDA and CDR2 SQIVND (reference sequence). The DNA of the CDR3 is TGTGCCAGTAGTAATACCGGGACAGGGGGGACCTACGAGCAGTACTTC. Protein product: CASSNTGTGGTYEQYF.

As for this clone: At one end, the junction sequence differs from germline, possibly due to a read error. The genes are TRBV7-2 and TRBJ1-1; 10 nucleotides line up with TRBD1. The CDR3 runs 13 residues. Germline CDR1 reads SGHTA; CDR2 reads FQGNSA. In DNA, the CDR3 is TGTGCCAGCAGTCAAGGGATTAGACAGGGGGCGCGATTT. It is translated as CASSQGIRQGARF.

CDR3: CASSQEAEDYEQYF. The CDR3 coding sequence is TGCGCCAGCAGCCAAGAGGCGGAGGACTACGAGCAGTACTTC. This chain uses TRBV4-1 with TRBJ2-7; a weak D match, TRBD2 (5 bases). The CDR3 extends over 14 amino acids. Germline values: CDR1 MGHRA, CDR2 YSYEKL. V gave up 0 bases and J gave up 3 bases, with 9 bases separating them.

The rearrangement links TRBV5-1 to TRBJ2-1; TRBD1 might be the D (7 bases). Germline V gives CDR1 SGHRS, CDR2 YFSETQ. V lost 6 bases and J 8 bases, leaving 24 bases between the germline ends. CDR3 size: 16 residues. CDR3 region: CASTQGGGRRRDEQFF. Written as DNA, the CDR3 is TGCGCCAGCACCCAGGGGGGAGGCCGGAGAAGGGATGAGCAGTTCTTC.

Only one count was recorded for this clone. The CDR3, as DNA: TGTGCCAGCAGCAAGGACACCTCCGTTGAGACCCAGTACTTC. As protein: CASSKDTSVETQYF. The V gene is TRBV7-8, the J gene TRBJ2-5; possible D gene TRBD1, 5 bases. The CDR3 consists of 14 residues. V dropped 5 bases and J dropped 5 bases, with 15 bases sitting between them. Germline V gene sequence: CDR1 SGHVS, CDR2 FQNEAQ.

This chain uses TRBV4-2 with TRBJ2-2, with D perhaps TRBD2 (7 bases). The CDR3 loop spans 15 amino acids. Germline V gene sequence: CDR1 LGHNA, CDR2 YNFKEQ. V was shortened by 0 bases and J by 5 bases, with 10 bases between the two germline ends. The CDR3 spells CASSQDRGGTGELFF. DNA for the CDR3: TGTGCCAGCAGCCAAGACAGGGGAGGGACCGGGGAGCTGTTTTTT.

The chain joins TRBV5-4 to TRBJ2-7, with 8 bases matching TRBD1. Trimming at V came to 4 bases and at J to 3 bases, leaving 3 bases not matched to a gene. The CDR3 is made up of 13 amino acids. Germline CDR1 SGHNT, CDR2 YYREEE (reference sequence). CDR3 in DNA: TGTGCCAGCAGCCGGACAGGGAACTACGAGCAGTACTTC. Its protein is CASSRTGNYEQYF.

The chain links TRBV6-1 to TRBJ2-2; 7 nucleotides align to TRBD2. This CDR3 contains 14 residues. Germline lookup yields CDR1 MNHNS and CDR2 SASEGT. The V segment lost 7 bases and the J segment 6 bases; nucleotides outside the gene matches: 8. The CDR3 here is CASTPATSPGELFF. In DNA form, the CDR3 reads TGTGCCAGCACCCCAGCGACTAGCCCCGGGGAGCTGTTTTTT.

The V call is TRBV5-5, the J call TRBJ1-5; D not certain. The germline V gene encodes CDR1 SGHKS and CDR2 YYEKEE (reference sequence). This CDR3 region has 16 residues. The V end lost 2 bases, the J end lost 1 base, and 13 bases lay between the germline ends. CDR3: CASSLVGVSSNQPQHF. The CDR3 DNA reads as TGTGCCAGCAGCTTAGTCGGGGTTTCGAGCAATCAGCCCCAGCATTTT.

The rearrangement uses TRBV7-9 and TRBJ2-7; tentatively, D is TRBD2 (6 bases). The V gene's germline CDR1 is SEHNR and CDR2 FQNEAQ (reference sequence). Trimming took off 5 bases at V and 1 base at J, with 18 bases between the two ends. The CDR3 length is 16 residues. CDR3 DNA sequence: TGTGCCAGCAGCCCCGGCCCGGGGGTAAAATCCTACGAGCAGTACTTC. This codes for CASSPGPGVKSYEQYF.

This chain links TRBV28 with TRBJ1-2; 9 bases map to TRBD1. CDR3 length: 12 amino acids. Trimming took 5 bases from V and 8 from J; bases not matched to a gene: 3. CDR1 is MDHEN, CDR2 SYDVKM, per germline. The CDR3, as DNA: TGTGCCAGCAGTCCCGGGACAGGGGGCTACACCTTC. Translation gives CASSPGTGGYTF.

This chain uses TRBV7-6 with TRBJ1-1, with 9 nucleotides matching TRBD1. The CDR3 consists of 15 residues. Germline V gives CDR1 SGHVS, CDR2 FNYEAQ. Trimming cost V 7 bases and J 2 bases; bases outside gene matches: 8. The CDR3 region has the DNA TGTGCCAGCACCCCCGGGACAGGGAGCAACACTGAAGCTTTCTTT. It codes for CASTPGTGSNTEAFF.

Worth noting for this clone: The junction shows a germline mismatch at one end, possibly a read error. The chain uses TRBV7-9 and TRBJ1-1; D uncertain. CDR1 and CDR2 (germline): SEHNR, FQNEAQ (reference sequence). This CDR3 has 12 residues. In nucleotides, the CDR3 is TGTTCCAGCAGCTTAGAATCTACTGAAGCTTTCTTT. This codes for CSSSLESTEAFF.

The chain combines TRBV5-4 with TRBJ2-7, with 7 bases matching TRBD2. The CDR3 extends over 14 amino acids. The J segment lost 4 bases and the V segment lost 4 bases, leaving 8 bases of the junction unmatched. Germline V gene sequence: CDR1 SGHNT, CDR2 YYREEE (reference sequence). The CDR3 region is CASSLSGRGYEQYF. The CDR3 DNA is TGTGCCAGCAGCCTAAGCGGGCGGGGGTACGAGCAGTACTTC.

A single count supports this clone. The CDR3 coding sequence is TGTGCCAGCAGCCTCAGCGGACTAGGGACCGGGGAGCTGTTTTTT. It specifies CASSLSGLGTGELFF. The gene calls are TRBV6-5 and TRBJ2-2; 7 bases align to TRBD2. There are 15 residues in the CDR3. Germline-derived CDR1 and CDR2 are MNHEY and SVGAGI. Trimming removed 6 bases from V and 5 bases from J; junction bases left unmatched: 9.

The chain joins TRBV18 to TRBJ2-1, with 14 nucleotides matching TRBD2. V lost 3 bases and J lost 8; bases outside the gene matches: 3. Germline values: CDR1 KGHSH, CDR2 LQKENI. The CDR3 consists of 15 residues. This CDR3 is CASSPGLAGEYEQFF. In DNA form, the CDR3 reads TGTGCCAGCTCACCGGGACTAGCGGGAGAGTATGAGCAGTTCTTC.